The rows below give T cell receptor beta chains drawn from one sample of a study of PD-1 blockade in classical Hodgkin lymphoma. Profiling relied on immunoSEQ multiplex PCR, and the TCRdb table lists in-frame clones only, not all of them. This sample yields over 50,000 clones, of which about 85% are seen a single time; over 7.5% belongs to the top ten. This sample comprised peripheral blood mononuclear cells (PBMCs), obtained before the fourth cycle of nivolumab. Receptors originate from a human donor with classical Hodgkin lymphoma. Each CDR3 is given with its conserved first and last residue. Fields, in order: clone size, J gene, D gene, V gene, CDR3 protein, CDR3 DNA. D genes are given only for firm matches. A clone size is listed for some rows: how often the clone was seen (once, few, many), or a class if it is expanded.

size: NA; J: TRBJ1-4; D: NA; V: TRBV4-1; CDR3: CASSLKEGEKLFF; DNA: TGCGCCAGCAGCCTAAAAGAAGGGGAAAAACTGTTTTTT
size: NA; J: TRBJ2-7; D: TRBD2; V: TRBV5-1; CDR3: CASSLVPGLALTPYEQYF; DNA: TGCGCCAGCAGCTTGGTGCCGGGACTAGCGTTGACCCCCTACGAGCAGTACTTC
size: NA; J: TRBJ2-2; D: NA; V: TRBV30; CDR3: CAWSPQGGAPNTGELFF; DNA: TGTGCCTGGAGTCCACAGGGTGGGGCACCGAACACCGGGGAGCTGTTTTTT
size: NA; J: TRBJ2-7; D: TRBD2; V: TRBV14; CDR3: CASSQLGLAGGVYEQYF; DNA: TGTGCCAGCAGCCAACTCGGACTAGCGGGCGGCGTGTACGAGCAGTACTTC
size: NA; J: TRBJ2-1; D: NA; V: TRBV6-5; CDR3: CASSFLGYEQFF; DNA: TGTGCCAGCAGTTTTTTGGGGTATGAGCAGTTCTTC
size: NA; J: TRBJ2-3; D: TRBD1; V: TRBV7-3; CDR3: CASSRDSHPTDTQYF; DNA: TGTGCCAGCAGCAGGGACAGCCACCCCACAGATACGCAGTATTTT
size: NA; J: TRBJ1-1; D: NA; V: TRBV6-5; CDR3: CASSYVGETNTEAFF; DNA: TGTGCCAGCAGTTACGTCGGCGAGACGAACACTGAAGCTTTCTTT
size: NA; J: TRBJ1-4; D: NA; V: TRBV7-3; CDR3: CASSLTGGREKLFF; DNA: TGTGCCAGCAGCTTGACGGGAGGAAGAGAAAAACTGTTTTTT
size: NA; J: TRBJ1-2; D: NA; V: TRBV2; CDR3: CASSGGMDGYTF; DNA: TGTGCCAGCAGTGGGGGAATGGATGGCTACACCTTC
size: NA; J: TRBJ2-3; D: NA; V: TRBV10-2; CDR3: CATSQGTDTQYF; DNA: TGCGCCACCAGTCAGGGCACAGATACGCAGTATTTT
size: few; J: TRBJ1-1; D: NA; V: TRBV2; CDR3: CASSEAGWTVEAFF; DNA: TGTGCCAGCAGTGAAGCTGGATGGACAGTTGAAGCTTTCTTT
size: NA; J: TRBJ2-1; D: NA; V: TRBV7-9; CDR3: CASSWQAYNEQFF; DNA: TGTGCCAGCAGCTGGCAGGCCTACAATGAGCAGTTCTTC
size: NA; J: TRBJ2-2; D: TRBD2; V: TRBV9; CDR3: CASSVAAGGNTGELFF; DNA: TGTGCCAGCAGCGTAGCGGCGGGGGGGAACACCGGGGAGCTGTTTTTT
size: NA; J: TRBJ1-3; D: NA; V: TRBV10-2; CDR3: CASRRLLGNTIYF; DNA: TGCGCCAGCAGGAGACTGCTTGGAAACACCATATATTTT
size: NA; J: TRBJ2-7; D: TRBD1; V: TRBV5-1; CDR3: CASIPDPGTGFYEQYF; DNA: TGCGCCAGCATCCCCGATCCCGGGACAGGGTTCTACGAGCAGTACTTC
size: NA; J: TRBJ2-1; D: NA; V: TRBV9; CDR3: CASSVVDRTSYNEQFF; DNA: TGTGCCAGCAGCGTAGTAGACAGGACCTCCTACAATGAGCAGTTCTTC
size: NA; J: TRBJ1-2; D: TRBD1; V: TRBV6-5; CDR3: CASSPAPGQYGYTF; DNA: TGTGCCAGCAGTCCCGCACCGGGACAGTATGGCTACACCTTC
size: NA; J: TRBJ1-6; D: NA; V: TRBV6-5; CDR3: CASTDRQSNSPLHF; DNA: TGTGCCAGCACCGACCGACAGAGTAATTCACCCCTCCACTTT
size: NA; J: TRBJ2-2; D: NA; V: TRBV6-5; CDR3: CASHTRGRGTGELFF; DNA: TGTGCCAGCCACACTAGAGGCCGCGGCACCGGGGAGCTGTTTTTT
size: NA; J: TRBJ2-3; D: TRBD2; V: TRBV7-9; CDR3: CASSRTSGVTDTQYF; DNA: TGTGCCAGCAGCCGAACTAGCGGGGTCACAGATACGCAGTATTTT
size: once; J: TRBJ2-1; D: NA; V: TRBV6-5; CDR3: CASSPRGEGGNEQFF; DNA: TGTGCCAGCAGCCCTAGGGGGGAAGGGGGCAATGAGCAGTTCTTC
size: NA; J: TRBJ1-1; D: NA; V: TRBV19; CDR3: CASSWGKNTEAFF; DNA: TGTGCCAGTAGTTGGGGGAAGAACACTGAAGCTTTCTTT
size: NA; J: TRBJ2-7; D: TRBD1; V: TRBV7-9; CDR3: CASSRAGQGPSEQYF; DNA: TGTGCCAGCAGCCGTGCGGGACAGGGGCCTTCCGAGCAGTACTTC
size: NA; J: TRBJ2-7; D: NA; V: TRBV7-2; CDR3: CASSIGGSAYEQYF; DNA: TGTGCCAGCAGCATAGGAGGGTCGGCCTACGAGCAGTACTTC
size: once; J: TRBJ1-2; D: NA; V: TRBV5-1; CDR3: CASSLDREYGYTF; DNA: TGCGCCAGCAGCTTGGACCGGGAATATGGCTACACCTTC
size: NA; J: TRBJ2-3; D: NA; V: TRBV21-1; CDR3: CASSKRDPTSTDTQYF; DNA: TGTGCCAGCAGCAAGAGGGACCCTACTAGCACAGATACGCAGTATTTT
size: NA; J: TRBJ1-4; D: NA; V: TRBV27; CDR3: CASSLYSGATNEKLFF; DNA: TGTGCCAGCAGTTTATATTCCGGAGCAACTAATGAAAAACTGTTTTTT
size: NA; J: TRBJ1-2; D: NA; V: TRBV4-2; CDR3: CASSPQEGYGYTF; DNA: TGTGCCAGCAGCCCACAGGAGGGGTATGGCTACACCTTC
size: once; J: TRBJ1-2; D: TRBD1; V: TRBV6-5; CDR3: CASSTMTGPFNGYTF; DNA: TGTGCCAGCAGTACTATGACAGGGCCCTTTAATGGCTACACCTTC
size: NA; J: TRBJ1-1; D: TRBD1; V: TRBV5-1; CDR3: CASSREMRQGNTEAFF; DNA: TGCGCCAGCAGCCGCGAGATGAGACAGGGGAACACTGAAGCTTTCTTT
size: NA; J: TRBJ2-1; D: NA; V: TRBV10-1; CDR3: CASSVSVANNEQFF; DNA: TGCGCCAGCAGTGTCAGCGTCGCCAACAATGAGCAGTTCTTC
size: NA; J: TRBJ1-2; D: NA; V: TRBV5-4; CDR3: CASSSGPTRYTF; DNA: TGTGCCAGCAGCTCGGGACCGACTCGCTACACCTTC
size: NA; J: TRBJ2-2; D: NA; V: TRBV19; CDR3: CASRGQRNRPNTGELFF; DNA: TGTGCCAGCCGAGGACAGAGAAACCGTCCGAACACCGGGGAGCTGTTTTTT
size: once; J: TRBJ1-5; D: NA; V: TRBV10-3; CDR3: CAISELGVDNQPQHF; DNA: TGTGCCATCAGTGAGTTAGGGGTAGACAATCAGCCCCAGCATTTT
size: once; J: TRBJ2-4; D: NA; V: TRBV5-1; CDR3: CASSPQTDLNIQYF; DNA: TGCGCCAGCAGCCCACAGACCGATTTAAACATTCAGTACTTC
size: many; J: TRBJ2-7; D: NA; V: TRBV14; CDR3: CASSQGARTGQYF; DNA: TGTGCCAGCAGCCAAGGGGCAAGAACTGGGCAGTACTTC
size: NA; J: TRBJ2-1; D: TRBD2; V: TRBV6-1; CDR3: CASSPGGGRNEQFF; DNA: TGTGCCAGCAGCCCTGGGGGGGGGAGGAATGAGCAGTTCTTC
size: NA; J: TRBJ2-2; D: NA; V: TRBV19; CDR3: CASRLRDRTPTGELFF; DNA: TGTGCCAGTAGGCTCCGGGACCGGACCCCCACCGGGGAGCTGTTTTTT
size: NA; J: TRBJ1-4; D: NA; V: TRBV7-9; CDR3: CASSFRTDNEKLFF; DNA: TGTGCCAGCAGCTTTCGGACAGACAATGAAAAACTGTTTTTT
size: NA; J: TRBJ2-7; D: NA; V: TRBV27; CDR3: CASSKVDRTYEQYF; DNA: TGTGCCAGCAGCAAAGTCGACAGGACCTACGAGCAGTACTTC
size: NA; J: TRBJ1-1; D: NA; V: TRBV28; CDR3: CASRDPGAMNTEAFF; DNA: TGTGCCAGCAGAGACCCGGGGGCAATGAACACTGAAGCTTTCTTT
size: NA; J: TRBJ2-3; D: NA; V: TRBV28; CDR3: CASSLPPPPDTQYF; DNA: TGTGCCAGCAGTTTACCTCCGCCCCCAGATACGCAGTATTTT
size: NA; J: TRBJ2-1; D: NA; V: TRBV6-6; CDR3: CASSYGGSSYNEQFF; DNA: TGTGCCAGCAGTTACGGAGGGAGCTCCTACAATGAGCAGTTCTTC
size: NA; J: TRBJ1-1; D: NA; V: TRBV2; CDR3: CASTDPGQPNTEAFF; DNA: TGTGCCAGCACCGATCCTGGACAACCGAACACTGAAGCTTTCTTT
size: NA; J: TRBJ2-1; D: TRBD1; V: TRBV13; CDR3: CASSGRDSRPFF; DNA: TGTGCCAGCAGCGGCCGGGACAGCCGCCCGTTCTTC
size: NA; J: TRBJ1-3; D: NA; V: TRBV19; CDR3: CASRVQTSGNTIYF; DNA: TGTGCCAGTAGAGTACAGACCTCTGGAAACACCATATATTTT
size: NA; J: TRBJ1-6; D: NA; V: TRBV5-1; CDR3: CASSGTLNSPLHF; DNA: TGCGCCAGCAGCGGAACCCTTAATTCACCCCTCCACTTT
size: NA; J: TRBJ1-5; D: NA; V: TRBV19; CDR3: CASSIWRLGGVRIAQPQHF; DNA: TGTGCCAGTAGTATTTGGCGGCTGGGAGGGGTCCGCATCGCACAGCCCCAGCATTTT
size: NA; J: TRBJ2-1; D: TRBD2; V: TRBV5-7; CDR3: CASSLILAGYNEQFF; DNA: TGTGCCAGCAGCTTAATTCTAGCGGGGTACAATGAGCAGTTCTTC
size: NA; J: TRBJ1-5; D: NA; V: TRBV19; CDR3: CASKGQGQYSNQPQHF; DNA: TGTGCCAGTAAGGGCCAGGGCCAATATAGCAATCAGCCCCAGCATTTT
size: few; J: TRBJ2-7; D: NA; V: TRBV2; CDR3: CAILGVRANEQYF; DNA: TGTGCCATATTAGGTGTGCGGGCCAACGAGCAGTACTTC
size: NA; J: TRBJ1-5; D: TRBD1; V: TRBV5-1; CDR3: CASSPGQDQPQHF; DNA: TGCGCCAGCAGCCCGGGACAGGATCAGCCCCAGCATTTT
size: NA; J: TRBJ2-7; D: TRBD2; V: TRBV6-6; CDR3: CASSYTSGGLYEQYF; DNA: TGTGCCAGCAGTTACACGAGCGGGGGCCTATACGAGCAGTACTTC
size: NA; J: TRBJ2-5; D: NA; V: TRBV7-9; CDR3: CASSLRGETQYF; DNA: TGTGCCAGCAGCTTACGGGGAGAGACCCAGTACTTC
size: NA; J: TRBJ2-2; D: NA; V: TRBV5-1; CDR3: CASSLDRQGRTGELFF; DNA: TGCGCCAGCAGCTTGGATCGTCAGGGGAGAACCGGGGAGCTGTTTTTT
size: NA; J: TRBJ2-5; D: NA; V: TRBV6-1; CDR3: CASSEGLGPPGYF; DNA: TGTGCCAGCAGTGAAGGGTTAGGACCTCCCGGGTACTTC
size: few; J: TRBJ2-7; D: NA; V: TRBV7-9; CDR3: CASSAGLPEQYF; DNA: TGTGCCAGCAGCGCCGGACTCCCAGAGCAGTACTTC
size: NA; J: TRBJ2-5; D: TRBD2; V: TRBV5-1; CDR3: CASSPGLAGGPGQETQYF; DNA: TGCGCCAGCAGCCCCGGACTAGCGGGGGGTCCCGGTCAAGAGACCCAGTACTTC
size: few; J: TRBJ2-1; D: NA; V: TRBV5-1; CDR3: CASSTGSYNEQFF; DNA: TGCGCCAGCAGCACAGGGTCCTACAATGAGCAGTTCTTC
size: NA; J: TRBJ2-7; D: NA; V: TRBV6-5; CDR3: CASSWGKGAYEQYF; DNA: TGTGCCAGCAGTTGGGGAAAAGGGGCCTACGAGCAGTACTTC